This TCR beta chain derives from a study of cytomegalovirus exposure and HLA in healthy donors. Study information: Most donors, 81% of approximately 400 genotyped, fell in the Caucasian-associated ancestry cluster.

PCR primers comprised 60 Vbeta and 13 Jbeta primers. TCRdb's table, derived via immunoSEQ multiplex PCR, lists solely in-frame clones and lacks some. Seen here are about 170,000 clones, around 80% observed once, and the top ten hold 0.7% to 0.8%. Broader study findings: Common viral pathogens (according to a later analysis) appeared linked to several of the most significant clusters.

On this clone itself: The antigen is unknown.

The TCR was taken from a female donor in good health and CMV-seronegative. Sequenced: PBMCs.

The CDR3 sequence: CASSSDSGYTDTQYF. The CDR3 bases are TGTGCCAGCAGCTCAGATAGCGGCTACACAGATACGCAGTATTTT. The chain is built from TRBV11-2 and TRBJ2-3; possibly TRBD2 for D (6 bases). Trimming took 4 bases from V and 2 from J, leaving 13 bases between them. The CDR3 is 15 residues long. Germline V gene sequence: CDR1 SGHAT, CDR2 FQNNGV.